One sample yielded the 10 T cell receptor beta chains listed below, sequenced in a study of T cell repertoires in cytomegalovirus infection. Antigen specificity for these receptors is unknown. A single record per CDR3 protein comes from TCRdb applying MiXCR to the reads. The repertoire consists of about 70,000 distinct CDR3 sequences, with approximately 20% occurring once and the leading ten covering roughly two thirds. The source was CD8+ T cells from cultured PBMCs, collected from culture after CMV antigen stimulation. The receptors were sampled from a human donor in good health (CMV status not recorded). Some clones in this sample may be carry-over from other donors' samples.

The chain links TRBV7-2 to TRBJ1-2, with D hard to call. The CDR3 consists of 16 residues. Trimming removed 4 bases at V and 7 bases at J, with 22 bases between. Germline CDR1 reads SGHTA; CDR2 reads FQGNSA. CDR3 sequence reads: CASSSRSRPKLIGYTF. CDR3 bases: TGTGCCAGCAGCTCCCGGTCCCGCCCAAAGTTAATTGGCTACACCTTC.

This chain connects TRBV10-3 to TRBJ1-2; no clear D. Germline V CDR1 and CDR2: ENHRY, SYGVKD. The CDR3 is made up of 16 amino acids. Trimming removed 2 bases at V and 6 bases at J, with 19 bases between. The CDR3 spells CAISEPTASASDGYTF. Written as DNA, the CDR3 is TGTGCCATCAGTGAGCCAACAGCGTCCGCGTCCGATGGCTACACCTTC.

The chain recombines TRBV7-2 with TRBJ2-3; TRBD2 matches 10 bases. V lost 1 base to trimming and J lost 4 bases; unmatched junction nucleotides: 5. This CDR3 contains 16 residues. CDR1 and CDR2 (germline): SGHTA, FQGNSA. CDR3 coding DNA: TGTGCCAGCAGCTTAGTAGCGGGGGGTCTTGCAGATACGCAGTATTTT. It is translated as CASSLVAGGLADTQYF.

The CDR3 reads CASSLSRRGGPEAFF. In nucleotides, the CDR3 is TGTGCCAGCAGTTTATCCAGAAGGGGTGGGCCTGAAGCTTTCTTT. This chain joins TRBV27 and TRBJ1-1, with D possibly being TRBD1 (5 bases). Germline CDR1 and CDR2: MNHEY and SMNVEV (reference sequence). V was clipped by 0 bases and J by 6 bases, with 14 bases between them. The length of the CDR3 is 15 residues.

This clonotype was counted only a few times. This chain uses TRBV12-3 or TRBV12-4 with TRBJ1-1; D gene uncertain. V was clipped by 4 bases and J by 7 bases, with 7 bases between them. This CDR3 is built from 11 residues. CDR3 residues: CASSSGIEAFF. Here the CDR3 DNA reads TGTGCCAGCAGTTCCGGGATTGAAGCTTTCTTT.

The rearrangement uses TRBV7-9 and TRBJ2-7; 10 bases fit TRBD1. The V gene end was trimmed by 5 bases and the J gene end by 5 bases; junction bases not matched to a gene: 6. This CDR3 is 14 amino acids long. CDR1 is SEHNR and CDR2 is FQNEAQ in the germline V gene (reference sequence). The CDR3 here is CASSTRDRGDEQYF. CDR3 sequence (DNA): TGTGCCAGCAGCACCCGGGACAGGGGCGACGAGCAGTACTTC. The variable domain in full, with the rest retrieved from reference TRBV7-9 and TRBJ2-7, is DTGVSQNPRHKITKRGQNVTFRCDPISEHNRLYWYRQTLGQGPEFLTYFQNEAQLEKSRLLSDRFSAERPKGSFSTLEIQRTEQGDSAMYLCASSTRDRGDEQYFGPGTRLTVT.

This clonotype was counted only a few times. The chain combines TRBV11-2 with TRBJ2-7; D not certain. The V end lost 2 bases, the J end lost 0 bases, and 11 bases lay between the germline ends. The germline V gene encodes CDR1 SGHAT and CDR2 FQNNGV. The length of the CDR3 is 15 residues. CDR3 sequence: CASSLLRSSSYEQYF. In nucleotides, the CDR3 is TGTGCCAGCAGCTTACTTCGCTCAAGCTCCTACGAGCAGTACTTC.

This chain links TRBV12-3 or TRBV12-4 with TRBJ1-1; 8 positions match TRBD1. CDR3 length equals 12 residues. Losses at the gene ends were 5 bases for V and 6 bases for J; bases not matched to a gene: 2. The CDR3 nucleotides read TGTGCCAGCAGTGACAGGGGATCTGAAGCTTTCTTT. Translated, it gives CASSDRGSEAFF.

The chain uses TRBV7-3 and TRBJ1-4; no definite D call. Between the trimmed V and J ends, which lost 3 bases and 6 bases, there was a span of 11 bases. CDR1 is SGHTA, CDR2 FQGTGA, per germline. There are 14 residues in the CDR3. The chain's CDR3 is CASSFFPADEKLFF. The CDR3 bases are TGTGCCAGCAGCTTTTTCCCAGCAGATGAAAAACTGTTTTTT.

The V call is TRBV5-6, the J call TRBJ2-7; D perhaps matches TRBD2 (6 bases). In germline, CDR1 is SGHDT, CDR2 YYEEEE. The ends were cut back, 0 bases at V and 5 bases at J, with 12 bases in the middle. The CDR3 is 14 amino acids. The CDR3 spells CASSLANRENEQYF. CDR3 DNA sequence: TGTGCCAGCAGCTTGGCCAACCGGGAGAACGAGCAGTACTTC.